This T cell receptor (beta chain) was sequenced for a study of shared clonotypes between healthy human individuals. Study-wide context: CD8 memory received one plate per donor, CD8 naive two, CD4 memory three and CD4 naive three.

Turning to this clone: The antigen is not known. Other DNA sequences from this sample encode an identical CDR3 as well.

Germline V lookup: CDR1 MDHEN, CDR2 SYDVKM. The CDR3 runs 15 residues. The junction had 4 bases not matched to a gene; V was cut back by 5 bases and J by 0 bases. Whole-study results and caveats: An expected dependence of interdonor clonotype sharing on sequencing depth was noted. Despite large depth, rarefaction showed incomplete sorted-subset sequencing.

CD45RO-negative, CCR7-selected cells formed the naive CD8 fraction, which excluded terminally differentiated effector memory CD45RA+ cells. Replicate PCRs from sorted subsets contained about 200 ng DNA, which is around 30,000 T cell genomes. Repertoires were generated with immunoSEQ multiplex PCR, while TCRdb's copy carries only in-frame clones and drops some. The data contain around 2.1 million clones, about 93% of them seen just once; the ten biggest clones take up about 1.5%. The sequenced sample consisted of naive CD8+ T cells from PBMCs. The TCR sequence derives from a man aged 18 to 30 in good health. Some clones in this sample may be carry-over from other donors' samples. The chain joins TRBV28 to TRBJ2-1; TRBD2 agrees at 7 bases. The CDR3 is CASSPLAGSYNEQFF. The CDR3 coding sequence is TGTGCCAGCAGTCCATTAGCGGGCTCCTACAATGAGCAGTTCTTC.